This TCR beta chain appears in the sequencing data of a study of blood T cells in healthy people across ages. Donation came from healthy Caucasian individuals in Russia who were aged roughly 6 to 95. The CDR3 totals 13 residues. Germline lookup yields CDR1 MGHDK and CDR2 SYGVNS. This clonotype was observed a few times. The junction departs from the called germline gene at one end, perhaps through a read error. A second roughly 6 to 12 cycle PCR used barcoded and J-beta primers. Through a template-switch adaptor with 12 random nucleotides, each cDNA molecule received a tag. TCRdb passed the 5' RACE reads through MiXCR, listing each CDR3 protein once. Of more than 1,400,000 distinct CDR3 sequences listed, 42% are singletons.

The receptor comes from a woman aged 18-29 years in good health. This rearrangement joins TRBV25-1 to TRBJ1-5; D gene ambiguous. The material sequenced was blood. The CDR3: CASSAGFNQPQHF. The CDR3 nucleotides are TGTGCCAGCAGTGCAGGTTTCAATCAGCCACAGCATTTT. Full variable domain (remainder filled in from reference TRBV25-1 and TRBJ1-5): EADIYQTPRYLVIGTGKKITLECSQTMGHDKMYWYQQDPGMELHLIHYSYGVNSTEKGDLSSESTVSRIRTEHFPLTLESARPSHTSQYLCASSAGFNQPQHFGDGTRLSIL.